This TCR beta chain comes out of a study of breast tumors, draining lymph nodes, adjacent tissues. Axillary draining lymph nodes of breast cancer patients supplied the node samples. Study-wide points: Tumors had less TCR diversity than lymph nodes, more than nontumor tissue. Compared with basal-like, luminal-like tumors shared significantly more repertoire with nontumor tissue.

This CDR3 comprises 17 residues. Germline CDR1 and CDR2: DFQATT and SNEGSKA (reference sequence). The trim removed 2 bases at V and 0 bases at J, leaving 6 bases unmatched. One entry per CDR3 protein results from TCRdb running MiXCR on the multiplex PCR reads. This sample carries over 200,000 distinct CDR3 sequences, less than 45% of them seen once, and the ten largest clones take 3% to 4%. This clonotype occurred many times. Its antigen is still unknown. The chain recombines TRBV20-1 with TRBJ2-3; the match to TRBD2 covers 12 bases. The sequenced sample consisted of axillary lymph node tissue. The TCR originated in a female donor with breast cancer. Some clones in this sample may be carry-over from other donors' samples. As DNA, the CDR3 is TGCAGTGCTAGATTGCTAGCGGGGGGGATAAGCACAGATACGCAGTATTTT. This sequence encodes CSARLLAGGISTDTQYF.